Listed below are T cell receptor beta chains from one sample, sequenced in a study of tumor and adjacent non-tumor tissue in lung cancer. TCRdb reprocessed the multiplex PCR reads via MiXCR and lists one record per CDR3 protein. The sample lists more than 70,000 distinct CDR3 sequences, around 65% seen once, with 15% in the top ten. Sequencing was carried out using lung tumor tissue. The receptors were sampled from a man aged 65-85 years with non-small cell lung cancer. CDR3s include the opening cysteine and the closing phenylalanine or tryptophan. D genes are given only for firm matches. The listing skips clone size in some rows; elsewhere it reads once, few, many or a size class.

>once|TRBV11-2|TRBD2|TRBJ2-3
CTSSAQQGRDTDTQYF
TGTACCAGCAGCGCACAACAAGGGAGGGACACAGATACGCAGTATTTT
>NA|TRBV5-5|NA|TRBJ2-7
CTSSAAGTYEQYF
TGTACCAGCAGTGCCGCAGGAACCTACGAGCAGTACTTC
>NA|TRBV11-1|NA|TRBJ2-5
CASSPRGVGQETQYF
TGTGCCAGCAGCCCGAGGGGAGTAGGACAAGAGACCCAGTACTTC
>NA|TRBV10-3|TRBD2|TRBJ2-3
CAISEELAGVGGTQYF
TGTGCCATCAGTGAGGAGCTAGCGGGAGTCGGGGGTACGCAGTATTTT
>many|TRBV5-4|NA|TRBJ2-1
CASSFKRLYSYNEQFF
TGTGCCAGCAGCTTCAAAAGATTATACTCCTACAATGAGCAGTTCTTC
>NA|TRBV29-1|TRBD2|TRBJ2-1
CRVLAGATYNVQFF
TGCAGGGTCTTAGCGGGAGCCACCTACAATGTGCAGTTCTTC
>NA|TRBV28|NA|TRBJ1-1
CSSVSRGRGTEAFF
TGTTCCAGCGTCTCAAGAGGGAGGGGTACTGAAGCTTTCTTT
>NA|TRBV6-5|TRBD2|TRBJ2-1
CASRTSGAYNEHFF
TGTGCCAGCAGGACTAGCGGGGCCTACAATGAGCACTTCTTC
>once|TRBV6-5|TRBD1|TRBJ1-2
CASTSRDSFDYTF
TGTGCCAGCACCTCCCGGGACAGCTTCGACTACACGTTC
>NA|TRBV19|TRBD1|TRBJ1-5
CASSPGTVPGEPQHF
TGTGCCAGTAGTCCTGGGACAGTCCCTGGGGAGCCCCAGCATTTT
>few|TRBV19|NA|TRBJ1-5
CASSQGLRPQHF
TGTGCCAGTTCCCAGGGCCTTCGGCCCCAGCATTTT
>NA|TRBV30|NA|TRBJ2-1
CAWSPPDNEQFF
TGTGCCTGGAGTCCCCCTGACAATGAGCAGTTCTTC
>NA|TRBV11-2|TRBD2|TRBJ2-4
CASRFMDGGEYF
TGTGCCAGCAGATTTATGGACGGGGGGGAATACTTC
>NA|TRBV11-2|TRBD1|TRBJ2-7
CASSRTGGSEDEKYF
TGTGCCAGCAGCAGGACAGGGGGTTCTGAGGACGAGAAGTACTTC
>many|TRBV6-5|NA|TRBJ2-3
CASSNSVRNTDTQYF
TGTGCCAGCAGCAATTCGGTTCGGAACACAGATACGCAGTATTTT
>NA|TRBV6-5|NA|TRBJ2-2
CAGSGQWAAGELFF
TGTGCCGGCAGTGGCCAGTGGGCCGCCGGGGAGCTGTTTTTT